The 2 T cell receptor beta chains given below trace back to one sample, sequenced in a study of CD8 T cells in Susac syndrome. RNA in amounts of roughly 0.5 to 1 ug was reverse transcribed with random hexamers. Using its own MiXCR run on the immunoSEQ multiplex PCR reads, TCRdb lists one record per CDR3 protein. The sample holds 100,000 to 150,000 distinct CDR3 sequences; around 94% are singletons and the top ten take around 0.21%. Source material: CD8+ T cells from PBMCs. Every receptor here comes from a human donor with Susac syndrome.

The V call is TRBV10-3, the J call TRBJ1-1, with unresolved D. With 3 bases removed from V and 5 bases from J, the gap between germline ends came to 13 bases. Germline assignment: CDR1 ENHRY and CDR2 SYGVKD. The CDR3 consists of 14 residues. The CDR3 bases are TGTGCCATCAGTGAAAAGGCCCCGGAGACTGAAGCTTTCTTT. Translating it yields CAISEKAPETEAFF.

This sequence joins TRBV12-3 or TRBV12-4 and TRBJ2-2; no firm D call. CDR3 length: 14 amino acids. V dropped 1 base and J dropped 0 bases, with 3 bases sitting between them. The CDR3 spells CASSLDTNTGELFF. In DNA, the CDR3 is TGTGCCAGCAGTTTAGATACGAACACCGGGGAGCTGTTTTTT.